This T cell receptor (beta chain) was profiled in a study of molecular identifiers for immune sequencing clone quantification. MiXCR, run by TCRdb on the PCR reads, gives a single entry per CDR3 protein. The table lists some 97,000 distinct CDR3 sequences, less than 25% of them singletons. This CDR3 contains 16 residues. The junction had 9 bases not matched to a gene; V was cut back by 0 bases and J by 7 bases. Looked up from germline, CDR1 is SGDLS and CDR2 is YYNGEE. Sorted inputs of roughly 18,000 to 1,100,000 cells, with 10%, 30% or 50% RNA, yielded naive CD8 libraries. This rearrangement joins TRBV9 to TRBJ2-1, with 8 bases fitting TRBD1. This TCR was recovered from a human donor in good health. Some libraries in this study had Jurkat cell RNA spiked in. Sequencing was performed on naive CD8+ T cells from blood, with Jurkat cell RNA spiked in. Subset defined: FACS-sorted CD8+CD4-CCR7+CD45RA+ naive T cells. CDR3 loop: CASSVETGTGRNEQFF. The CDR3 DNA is TGTGCCAGCAGCGTAGAGACCGGGACAGGTCGGAATGAGCAGTTCTTC.